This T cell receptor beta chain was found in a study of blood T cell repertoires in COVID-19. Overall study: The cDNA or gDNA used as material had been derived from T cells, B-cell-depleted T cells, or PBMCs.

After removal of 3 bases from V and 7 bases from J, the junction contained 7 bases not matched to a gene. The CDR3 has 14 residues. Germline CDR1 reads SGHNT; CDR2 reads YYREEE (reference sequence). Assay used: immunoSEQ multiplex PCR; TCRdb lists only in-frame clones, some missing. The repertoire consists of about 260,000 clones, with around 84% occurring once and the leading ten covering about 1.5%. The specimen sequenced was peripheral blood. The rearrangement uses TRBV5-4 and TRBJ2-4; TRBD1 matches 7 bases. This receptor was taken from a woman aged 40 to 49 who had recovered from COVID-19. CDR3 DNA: TGTGCCAGCAGCTCATACAGGGGCCCTAACATTCAGTACTTC. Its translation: CASSSYRGPNIQYF.